This T cell receptor (beta chain) was obtained from a study of blood T cell repertoires in COVID-19. Per the germline V gene, CDR1 is MGHRA and CDR2 is YSYEKL. V lost 0 bases, J lost 10 bases, and 13 bases lay in between. The CDR3 is 15 amino acids. Produced via immunoSEQ multiplex PCR; TCRdb's table is partial and in-frame only. The table has 330,000 or so clones, approximately 88% seen once; the top ten hold under 6%. The sequence was obtained from a man aged 30-40 years who had recovered from COVID-19. Sequenced material: PBMCs or T cells enriched from blood (not recorded which). The rearrangement uses TRBV4-1 and TRBJ1-6; D not resolved. The DNA for the CDR3 is TGCGCCAGCAGCCAAGATCGGGAAGGGAAGTCACCCCTCCACTTT. Translation gives CASSQDREGKSPLHF.